The 9 T cell receptor beta chains given below trace back to one sample, sequenced in a study of CD8 T cells in ankylosing spondylitis (TCRdb year 2017). The library was made by 5' RACE. The sample was run on an Illumina HiSeq 2500. TCRdb applied fastp at Q25 and MiXCR to the public reads, then kept only in-frame beta chains. Every distinct CDR3 protein forms one entry, paired with its most common genes and DNA. For this sample the table gives 250,000 to 300,000 distinct CDR3 sequences, of which roughly 20% were detected only once. Roughly 8% of the sample goes to the ten largest clones. Sequenced sample: blood, either unsorted or a sorted T cell fraction (not recorded which). These TCRs come from a male donor with ankylosing spondylitis or in good health (not recorded which).

This clonotype was seen more than once but under ten times. This chain links TRBV12-3 or TRBV12-4 with TRBJ1-4, with 10 bases matching TRBD1. V lost 4 bases to trimming and J lost 10 bases; unmatched junction nucleotides: 6. The CDR3 is 14 amino acids. The CDR3 spells CASSSGTGVAKLFF. The CDR3 DNA sequence: TGTGCCAGCAGTTCGGGGACAGGGGTAGCAAAACTGTTTTTT.

The rearrangement joins TRBV5-1 to TRBJ2-1, with D possibly TRBD2 on 5 matching bases. V was trimmed by 4 bases and J by 8 bases, leaving 13 bases between them. This CDR3 has 13 amino acids. Germline CDR1 and CDR2: SGHRS and YFSETQ. This CDR3 is CASSPQDFYEQFF. In DNA, the CDR3 is TGCGCCAGCAGCCCGCAGGACTTTTATGAGCAGTTCTTC.

Ten or more counts support this clonotype. This rearrangement joins TRBV10-3 to TRBJ2-3; 7 positions agree with TRBD2. CDR1 is ENHRY and CDR2 is SYGVKD in the germline V gene. This CDR3 contains 12 residues. The V segment lost 8 bases and the J segment 6 bases; nucleotides outside the gene matches: 5. CDR3 amino acids: CAIARGDDTQYF. CDR3 DNA sequence: TGTGCCATCGCCCGGGGGGATGATACGCAGTATTTT.

In this sample, this clonotype turned up a few times. The rearrangement uses TRBV12-3 or TRBV12-4 and TRBJ2-2; D possibly corresponds to TRBD2 (7 bases). CDR3 length: 14 amino acids. Trimming pared 7 bases from V and 3 bases from J, leaving 12 bases between. The CDR3: CASTRGRDTGELFF. The CDR3 DNA sequence: TGTGCCAGCACGCGGGGGCGGGACACCGGGGAGCTGTTTTTT.

The gene calls are TRBV28 and TRBJ1-2; D unresolved. V dropped 2 bases and J dropped 8 bases, with 12 bases sitting between them. This CDR3 is built from 13 residues. The germline CDR1 and CDR2 sequences are MDHEN and SYDVKM. As DNA, the CDR3 is TGTGCCAGCAGTTTAGGGCTAGACCGGGGCTACACCTTC. It translates to CASSLGLDRGYTF.

This clonotype was picked up a small number of times. The chain links TRBV12-3 or TRBV12-4 to TRBJ2-2, with 8 bases that match TRBD2. The CDR3 loop spans 14 amino acids. V shed 5 bases and J 8 bases; nucleotides not matched to a gene: 7. CDR3 region: CASSPGLVYGELFF. CDR3 DNA sequence: TGTGCCAGCAGTCCGGGACTAGTTTATGGGGAGCTGTTTTTT.

The DNA for the CDR3 is TGTGCCAGCAGCCCGGGACAGGGAGCTTTTTTCTACGAGCAGTACGTC. As protein: CASSPGQGAFFYEQYV. The rearrangement uses TRBV7-8 and TRBJ2-7; TRBD1 agrees at 9 bases. The CDR3 length is 16 residues. The J segment lost 3 bases and the V segment lost 5 bases, leaving 11 bases of the junction unmatched. Germline-derived CDR1 and CDR2 are SGHVS and FQNEAQ.

This clonotype was counted between two and nine times. The rearrangement uses TRBV29-1 and TRBJ2-1, with 10 positions matching TRBD2. Germline V gives CDR1 SQVTM, CDR2 ANQGSEA. This CDR3 is 15 amino acids long. With V trimmed by 3 bases and J by 9 bases, 11 bases remained unmatched. The CDR3 DNA follows: TGCAGCGTTGAGGGTCTAGCGGGAGAGATACTTGAGCAGTTCTTC. Translation gives CSVEGLAGEILEQFF.

This clonotype was found once. The V gene is TRBV18, the J gene TRBJ2-1, with 9 nucleotides matching TRBD1. Germline-derived CDR1 and CDR2 are KGHSH and LQKENI. The V and J ends lost 5 bases and 4 bases, in that order; junction bases with no gene match: 18. The CDR3 loop spans 19 amino acids. In DNA form, the CDR3 reads TGTGCCAGCTCAACAGGGGGCCTTACCAGCGGGACAGTTTACAATGAGCAGTTCTTC. It codes for CASSTGGLTSGTVYNEQFF. Complete variable domain (other parts from reference TRBV18 and TRBJ2-1): NAGVMQNPRHLVRRRGQEARLRCSPMKGHSHVYWYRQLPEEGLKFMVYLQKENIIDESGMPKERFSAEFPKEGPSILRIQQVVRGDSAAYFCASSTGGLTSGTVYNEQFFGPGTRLTVL.